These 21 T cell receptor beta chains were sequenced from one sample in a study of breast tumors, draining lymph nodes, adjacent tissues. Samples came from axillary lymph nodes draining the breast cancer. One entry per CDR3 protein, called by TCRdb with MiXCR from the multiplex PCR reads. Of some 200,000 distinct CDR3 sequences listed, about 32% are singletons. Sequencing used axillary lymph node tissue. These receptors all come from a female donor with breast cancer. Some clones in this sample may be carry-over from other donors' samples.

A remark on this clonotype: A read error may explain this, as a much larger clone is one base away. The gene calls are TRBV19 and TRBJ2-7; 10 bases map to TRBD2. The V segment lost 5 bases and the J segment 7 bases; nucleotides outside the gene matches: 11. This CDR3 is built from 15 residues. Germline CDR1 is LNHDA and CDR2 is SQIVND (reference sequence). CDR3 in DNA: TGTGCCAGTAGTCCCGCTAGCGGGAGCTGGAATGAGCAGTACTTC. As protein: CASSPASGSWNEQYF.

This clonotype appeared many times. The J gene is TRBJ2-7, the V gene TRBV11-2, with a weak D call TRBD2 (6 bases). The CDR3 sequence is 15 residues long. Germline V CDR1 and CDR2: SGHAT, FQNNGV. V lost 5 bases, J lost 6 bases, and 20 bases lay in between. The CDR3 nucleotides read TGTGCCAGCAGCCCCGGAAGCGGGTGGGACTCCGAGCAGTACTTC. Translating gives CASSPGSGWDSEQYF.

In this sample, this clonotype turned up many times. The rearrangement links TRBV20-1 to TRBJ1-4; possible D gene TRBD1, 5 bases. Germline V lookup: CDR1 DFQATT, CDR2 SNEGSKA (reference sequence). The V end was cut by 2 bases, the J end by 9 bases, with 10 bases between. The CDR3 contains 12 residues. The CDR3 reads CSARRQQKKLFF. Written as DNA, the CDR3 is TGCAGTGCTAGAAGACAGCAAAAAAAACTGTTTTTT.

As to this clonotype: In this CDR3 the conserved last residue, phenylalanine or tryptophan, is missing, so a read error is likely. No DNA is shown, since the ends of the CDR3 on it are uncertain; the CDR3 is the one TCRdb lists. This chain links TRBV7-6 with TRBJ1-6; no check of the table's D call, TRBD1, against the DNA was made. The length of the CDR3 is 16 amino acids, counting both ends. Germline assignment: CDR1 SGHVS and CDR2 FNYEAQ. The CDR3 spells CASSLGLITGASPPHS.

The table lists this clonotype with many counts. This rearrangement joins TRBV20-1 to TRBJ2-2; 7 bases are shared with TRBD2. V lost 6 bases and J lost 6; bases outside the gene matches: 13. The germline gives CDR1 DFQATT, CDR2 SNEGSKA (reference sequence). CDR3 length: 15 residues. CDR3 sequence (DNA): TGCAGTGCCGTAGGGATTACTAGCGCGCCCGGGGAGCTGTTTTTT. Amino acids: CSAVGITSAPGELFF.

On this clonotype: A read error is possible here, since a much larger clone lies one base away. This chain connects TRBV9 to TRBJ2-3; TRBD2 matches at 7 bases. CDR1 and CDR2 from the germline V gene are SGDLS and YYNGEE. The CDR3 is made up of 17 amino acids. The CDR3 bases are TGTGCCAGCAGCCCCCGGGGGGTTGGCCTGCACACAGCTACGCAGTATTTT. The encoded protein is CASSPRGVGLHTATQYF.

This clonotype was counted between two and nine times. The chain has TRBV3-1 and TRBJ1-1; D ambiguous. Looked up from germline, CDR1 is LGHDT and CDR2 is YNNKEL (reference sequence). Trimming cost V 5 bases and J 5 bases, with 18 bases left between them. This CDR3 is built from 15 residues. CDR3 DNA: TGTGCCAGCAGCTCATCCCACGGGGTGGAAACTGAAGCTTTCTTT. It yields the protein CASSSSHGVETEAFF.

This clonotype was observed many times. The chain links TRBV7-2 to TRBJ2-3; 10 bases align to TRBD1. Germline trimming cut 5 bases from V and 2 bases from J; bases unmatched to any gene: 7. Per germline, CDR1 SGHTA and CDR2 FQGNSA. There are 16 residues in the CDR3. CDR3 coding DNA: TGTGCCAGCAGCCCCGCCGGGACAGGGGCCACAGATACGCAGTATTTT. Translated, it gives CASSPAGTGATDTQYF. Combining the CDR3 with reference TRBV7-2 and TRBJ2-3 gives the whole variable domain GAGVSQSPSNKVTEKGKDVELRCDPISGHTALYWYRQSLGQGLEFLIYFQGNSAPDKSGLPSDRFSAERTGGSVSTLTIQRTQQEDSAVYLCASSPAGTGATDTQYFGPGTRLTVL.

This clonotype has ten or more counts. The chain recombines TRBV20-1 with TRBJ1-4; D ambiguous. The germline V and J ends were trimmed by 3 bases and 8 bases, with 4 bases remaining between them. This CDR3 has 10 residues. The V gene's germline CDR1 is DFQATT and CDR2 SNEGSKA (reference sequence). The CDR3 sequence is CSARREKLFF. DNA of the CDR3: TGCAGTGCTAGGCGGGAAAAACTGTTTTTT.

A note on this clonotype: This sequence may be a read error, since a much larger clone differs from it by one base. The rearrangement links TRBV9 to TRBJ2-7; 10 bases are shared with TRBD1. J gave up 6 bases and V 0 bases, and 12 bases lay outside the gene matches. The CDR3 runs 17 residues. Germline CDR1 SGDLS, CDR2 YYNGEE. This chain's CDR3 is CASSVAAGGQGTTEQYF. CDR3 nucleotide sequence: TGTGCCAGCAGCGTAGCCGCCGGGGGACAGGGGACCACCGAGCAGTACTTC.

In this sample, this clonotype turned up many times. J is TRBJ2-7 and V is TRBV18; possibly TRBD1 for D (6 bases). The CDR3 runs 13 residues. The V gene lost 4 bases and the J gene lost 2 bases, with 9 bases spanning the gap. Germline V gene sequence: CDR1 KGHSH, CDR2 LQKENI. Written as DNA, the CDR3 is TGTGCCAGCTCACGACAGGAGACCTACGAGCAGTACTTC. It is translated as CASSRQETYEQYF. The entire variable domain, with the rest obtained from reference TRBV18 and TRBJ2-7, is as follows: NAGVMQNPRHLVRRRGQEARLRCSPMKGHSHVYWYRQLPEEGLKFMVYLQKENIIDESGMPKERFSAEFPKEGPSILRIQQVVRGDSAAYFCASSRQETYEQYFGPGTRLTVT.

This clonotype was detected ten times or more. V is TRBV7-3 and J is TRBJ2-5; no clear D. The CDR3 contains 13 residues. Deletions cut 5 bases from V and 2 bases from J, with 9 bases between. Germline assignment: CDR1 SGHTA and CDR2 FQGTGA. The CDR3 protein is CASSRVRQETQYF. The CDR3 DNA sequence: TGTGCCAGCAGCCGGGTCCGACAAGAGACCCAGTACTTC.

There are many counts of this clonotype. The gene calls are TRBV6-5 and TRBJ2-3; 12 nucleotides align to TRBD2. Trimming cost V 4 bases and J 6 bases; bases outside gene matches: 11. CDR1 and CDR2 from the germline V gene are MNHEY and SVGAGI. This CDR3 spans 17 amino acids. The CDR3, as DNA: TGTGCCAGCAGTTCCCAAGGCGGACTAGCGGGGAGGGATACGCAGTATTTT. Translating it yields CASSSQGGLAGRDTQYF.

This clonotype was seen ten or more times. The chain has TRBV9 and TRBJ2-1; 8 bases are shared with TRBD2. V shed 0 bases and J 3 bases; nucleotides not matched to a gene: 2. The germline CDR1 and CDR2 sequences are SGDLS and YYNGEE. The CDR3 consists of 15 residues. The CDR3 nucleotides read TGTGCCAGCAGCGTAGGGCTAGCGGGCTACAATGAGCAGTTCTTC. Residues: CASSVGLAGYNEQFF.

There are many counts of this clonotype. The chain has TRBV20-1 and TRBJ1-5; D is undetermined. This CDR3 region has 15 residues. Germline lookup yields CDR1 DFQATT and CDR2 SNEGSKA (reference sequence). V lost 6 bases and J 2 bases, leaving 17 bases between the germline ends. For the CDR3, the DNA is TGCAGTGCCACCACCGGGTCCGCCGGCAATCAGCCCCAGCATTTT. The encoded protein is CSATTGSAGNQPQHF.

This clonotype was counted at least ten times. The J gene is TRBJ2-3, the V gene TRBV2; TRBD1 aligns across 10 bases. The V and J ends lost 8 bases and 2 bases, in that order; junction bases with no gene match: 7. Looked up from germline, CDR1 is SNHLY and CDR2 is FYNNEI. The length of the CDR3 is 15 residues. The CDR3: CASQGQGIVTDTQYF. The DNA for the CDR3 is TGTGCCAGCCAGGGACAGGGGATCGTCACAGATACGCAGTATTTT.

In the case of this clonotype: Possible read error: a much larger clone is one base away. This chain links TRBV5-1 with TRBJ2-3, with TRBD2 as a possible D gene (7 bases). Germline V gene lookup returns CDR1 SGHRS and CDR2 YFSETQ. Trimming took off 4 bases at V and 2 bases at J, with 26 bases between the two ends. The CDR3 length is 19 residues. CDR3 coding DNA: TGCGCCAGCAGCGGGGGGGCTTTCTTTACGGGGGCCATCACAGATACGCAGTATTTT. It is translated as CASSGGAFFTGAITDTQYF. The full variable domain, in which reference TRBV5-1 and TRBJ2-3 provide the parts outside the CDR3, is KAGVTQTPRYLIKTRGQQVTLSCSPISGHRSVSWYQQTPGQGLQFLFEYFSETQRNKGNFPGRFSGRQFSNSRSEMNVSTLELGDSALYLCASSGGAFFTGAITDTQYFGPGTRLTVL.

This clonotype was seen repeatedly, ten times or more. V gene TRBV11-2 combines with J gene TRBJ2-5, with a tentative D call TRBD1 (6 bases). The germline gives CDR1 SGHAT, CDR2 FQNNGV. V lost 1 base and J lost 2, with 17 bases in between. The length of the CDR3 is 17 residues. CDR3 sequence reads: CASSLARGRAGQETQYF. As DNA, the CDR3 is TGTGCCAGCAGCTTAGCCAGGGGTAGAGCAGGGCAAGAGACCCAGTACTTC.

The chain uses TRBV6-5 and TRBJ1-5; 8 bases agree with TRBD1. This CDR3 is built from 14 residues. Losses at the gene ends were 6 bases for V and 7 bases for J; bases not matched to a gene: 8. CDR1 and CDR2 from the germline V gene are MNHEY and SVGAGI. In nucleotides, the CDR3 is TGTGCCAGCAGACCCGGACAGGGAAGGCAGCCCCAGCATTTT. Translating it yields CASRPGQGRQPQHF.

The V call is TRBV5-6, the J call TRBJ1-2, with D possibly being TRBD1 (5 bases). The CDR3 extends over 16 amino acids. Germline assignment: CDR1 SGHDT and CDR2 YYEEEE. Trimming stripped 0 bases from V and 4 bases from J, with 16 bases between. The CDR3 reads CASSLVLAGASYGYTF. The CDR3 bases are TGTGCCAGCAGCTTGGTTCTTGCCGGGGCGAGCTATGGCTACACCTTC.

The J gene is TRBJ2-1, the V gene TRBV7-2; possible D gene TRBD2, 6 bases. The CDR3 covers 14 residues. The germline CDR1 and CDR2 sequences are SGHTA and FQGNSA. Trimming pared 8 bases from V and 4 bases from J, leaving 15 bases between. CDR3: CASGRLGLYNEQFF. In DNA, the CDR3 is TGTGCCAGCGGCAGACTAGGTTTGTACAATGAGCAGTTCTTC.